These 6 T cell receptor beta chains originate from one sample sequenced in a study of blood T cells in healthy people across ages. Primers used in a second PCR of roughly 6 to 11 cycles were a sample-barcoded 5' primer and a J-beta primer mix. TCRdb reprocessed the 5' RACE reads with MiXCR, giving one entry per CDR3 protein. The sample holds 650,000 to 1,000,000 distinct CDR3 sequences, 35% to 40% seen once. Sequencing used blood. The source of these receptors is a man aged 18-30 years in good health.

This chain uses TRBV20-1 with TRBJ2-7; D unresolved. V was clipped by 5 bases and J by 0 bases, with 14 bases between them. CDR1 DFQATT and CDR2 SNEGSKA come from the germline V gene (reference sequence). The CDR3 runs 14 residues. For the CDR3, the DNA is TGCAGTGCTGGAGCCGTACTAAACTCCTACGAGCAGTACTTC. This sequence encodes CSAGAVLNSYEQYF.

This clonotype has just one count. V gene TRBV13 combines with J gene TRBJ1-2; possible D gene TRBD1, 5 bases. V was cut by 6 bases and J by 8 bases, with 25 bases left in between. Per germline, CDR1 PRHDT and CDR2 FYEKMQ (reference sequence). The CDR3 consists of 16 residues. CDR3 in amino acids: CASRMWGEHGTRGYTF. The DNA for the CDR3 is TGTGCCAGCAGGATGTGGGGGGAGCATGGGACGAGGGGCTACACCTTC.

This clonotype was detected a few times. The V call is TRBV7-6, the J call TRBJ1-6; D is perhaps TRBD1 (6 bases). The length of the CDR3 is 15 residues. Germline V gene lookup returns CDR1 SGHVS and CDR2 FNYEAQ. The germline V and J ends were trimmed by 5 bases and 5 bases, with 13 bases remaining between them. The CDR3 DNA reads as TGTGCCAGCAGCCCCGGGACACCGAATAATTCACCCCTCCACTTT. Translating it yields CASSPGTPNNSPLHF.

This clonotype was seen a few times. The chain carries TRBV7-3 and TRBJ2-3; TRBD2 matches 7 bases. Looked up from germline, CDR1 is SGHTA and CDR2 is FQGTGA. The CDR3 runs to 15 residues. With 3 bases clipped from V and 2 bases from J, the junction kept 5 bases outside the gene matches. The CDR3 coding sequence is TGTGCCAGCAGCTTGGAAGCGGGGACCACAGATACGCAGTATTTT. This translates into CASSLEAGTTDTQYF.

The V gene is TRBV5-1, the J gene TRBJ2-5; 11 positions match TRBD2. This CDR3 spans 15 amino acids. V was pared by 5 bases and J by 2 bases, with 5 bases of the junction left unmatched. From germline, CDR1 is SGHRS and CDR2 YFSETQ. CDR3 sequence: CASRPLAGGQETQYF. CDR3 in DNA: TGCGCCAGCAGGCCTCTAGCGGGGGGACAAGAGACCCAGTACTTC. Full variable domain (outside the CDR3, taken from reference TRBV5-1 and TRBJ2-5): KAGVTQTPRYLIKTRGQQVTLSCSPISGHRSVSWYQQTPGQGLQFLFEYFSETQRNKGNFPGRFSGRQFSNSRSEMNVSTLELGDSALYLCASRPLAGGQETQYFGPGTRLLVL.

This clonotype was counted between two and nine times. V is TRBV11-2 and J is TRBJ2-1; possible D gene TRBD2, 6 bases. Germline CDR1 reads SGHAT; CDR2 reads FQNNGV. The V and J ends lost 5 bases and 2 bases respectively, with 34 bases between them. The CDR3 is 22 residues long. In DNA, the CDR3 is TGTGCCAGCAGCCTAGTTCGTCTAGGATTCGGATCGACTAGTAAAACCTACAATGAGCAGTTCTTC. It encodes CASSLVRLGFGSTSKTYNEQFF.